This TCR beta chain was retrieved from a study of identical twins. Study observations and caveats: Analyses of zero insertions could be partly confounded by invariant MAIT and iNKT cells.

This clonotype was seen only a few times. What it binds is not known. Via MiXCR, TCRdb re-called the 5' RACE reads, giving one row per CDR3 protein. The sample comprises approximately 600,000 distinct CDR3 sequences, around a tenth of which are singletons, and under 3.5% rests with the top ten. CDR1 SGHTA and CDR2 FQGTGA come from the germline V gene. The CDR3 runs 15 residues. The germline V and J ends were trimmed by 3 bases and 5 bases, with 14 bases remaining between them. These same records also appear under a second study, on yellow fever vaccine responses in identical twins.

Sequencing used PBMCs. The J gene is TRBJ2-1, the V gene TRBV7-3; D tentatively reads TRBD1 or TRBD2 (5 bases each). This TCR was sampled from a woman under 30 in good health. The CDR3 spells CASSLAGTVDNEQFF. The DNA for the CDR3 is TGTGCCAGCAGCTTGGCCGGGACGGTGGACAATGAGCAGTTCTTC.